This T cell receptor beta chain was retrieved from a study of blood T cell repertoires in COVID-19 (dated by TCRdb to about 2020). Some background on the complete study: Collaborator samples came from the United States, Italy and Spain and covered acute and convalescent phases of COVID-19. The material from the prospective study consisted of cDNA or gDNA derived from T cells, B-cell-depleted T cells, or PBMCs. Subjects who had been exposed to COVID-19, were actively infected with it, or had recovered from it provided the deeply sampled blood TCRbeta repertoires that made up the dataset. The repertoires were made available in a free public database intended to serve as a resource for research on the immune response to SARS-CoV-2. The samples were drawn from the first 160 participants of the ongoing ImmuneRACE study and from about 1,200 subjects provided by 6 global collaborators. Nearly every sample came with metadata listing a de-identified subject ID, COVID-19 status, age in years and sex. HLA class I and class II types, where available, came from metadata supplied by the sample provider rather than from assay-based typing. The paper as a whole reports these results and caveats: How much clinical and demographic metadata was included differed by source and by participant, and the metadata was provided uncurated.

TCRbeta CDR3 regions were amplified from genomic DNA by means of the immunoSEQ Assay, a bias-controlled multiplex PCR. Processing in the source paper ran as follows. The number of nucleated cells in each sample was estimated from the amplification of reference gene primers within the assay. Sequence reads were collapsed and filtered to measure the absolute abundance of every unique TCRbeta CDR3 rearrangement. For each sample, productive Simpson clonality was calculated as the square root of Simpson's diversity index over productive rearrangements. TCRdb stores this immuneACCESS table with in-frame sequences only. Part of the clones is absent; in the studies checked, under half of the shortfall reflects unresolved V genes, and no reason is known for the rest. That table supplies the V and J calls and clone size; D and trimming were determined from the DNA. Within this sample are some 200,000 clones, with around four fifths of them counted one time only. About 6% of the sample goes to the ten largest clones.

The germline V gene specifies KGHDR as CDR1 and SFDVKD as CDR2. Deletion took 4 bases off V and 4 bases off J, with a span of 9 bases between the germline ends. The CDR3 holds 13 amino acids from the cysteine to the phenylalanine. Here the CDR3 DNA is all that survives: 39 bases in frame from base 1. The collaborating institutions used their own protocols to collect whole blood in K2EDTA tubes. For TCRbeta analysis, collaborators shipped samples as frozen whole blood, isolated PBMCs, or DNA extracted from either of those sample types. In the case of this clone: Its antigen target is currently unknown. Base qualities were left out, and no much larger clone turns up one base away.

The sequencing sample was made of peripheral blood. The rearranged segments are TRBV24-1 and TRBJ2-5; TRBD1 is a weak D gene call, 5 bases matching. This receptor was obtained from a woman in her thirties or forties with acute or convalescent COVID-19. The DNA is TGTGCCACCAGTGACCCCGACAGAGAGACCCAGTACTTC. It codes for CATSDPDRETQYF.